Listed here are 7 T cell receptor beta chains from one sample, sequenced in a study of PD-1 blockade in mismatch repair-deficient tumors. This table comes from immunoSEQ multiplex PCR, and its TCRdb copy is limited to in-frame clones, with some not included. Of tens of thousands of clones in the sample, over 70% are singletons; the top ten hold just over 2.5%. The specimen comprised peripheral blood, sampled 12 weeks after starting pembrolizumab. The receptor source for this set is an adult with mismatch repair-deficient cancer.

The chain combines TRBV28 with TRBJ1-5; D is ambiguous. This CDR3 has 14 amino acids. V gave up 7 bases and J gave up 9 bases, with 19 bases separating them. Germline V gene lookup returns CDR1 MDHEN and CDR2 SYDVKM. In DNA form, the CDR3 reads TGTGCCAGCATCCCCAGCAGCGGCCGGAGGCCCCAGCATTTT. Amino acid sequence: CASIPSSGRRPQHF.

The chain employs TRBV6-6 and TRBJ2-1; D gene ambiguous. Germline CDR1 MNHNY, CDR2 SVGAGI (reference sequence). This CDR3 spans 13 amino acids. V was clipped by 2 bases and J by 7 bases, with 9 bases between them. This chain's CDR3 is CASSYGTLNEQFF. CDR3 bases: TGTGCCAGCAGTTACGGCACCCTTAATGAGCAGTTCTTC.

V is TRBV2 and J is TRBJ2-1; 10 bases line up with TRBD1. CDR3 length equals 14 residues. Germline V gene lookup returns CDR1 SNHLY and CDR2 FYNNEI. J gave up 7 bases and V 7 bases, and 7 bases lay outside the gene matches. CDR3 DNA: TGTGCCAGCAAGGGGACAGGGGTTGGAAATGAGCAGTTCTTC. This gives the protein CASKGTGVGNEQFF.

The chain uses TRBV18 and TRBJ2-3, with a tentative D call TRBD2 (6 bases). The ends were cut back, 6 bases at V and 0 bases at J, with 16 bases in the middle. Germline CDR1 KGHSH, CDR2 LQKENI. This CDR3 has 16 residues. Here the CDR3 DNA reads TGTGCCAGCTCCTCCGGGGCCAGCGGGAGCACAGATACGCAGTATTTT. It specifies CASSSGASGSTDTQYF.

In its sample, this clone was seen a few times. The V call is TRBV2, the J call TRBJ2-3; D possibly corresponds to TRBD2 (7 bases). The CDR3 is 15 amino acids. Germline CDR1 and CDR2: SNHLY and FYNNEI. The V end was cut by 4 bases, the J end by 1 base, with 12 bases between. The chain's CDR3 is CASSGGGGGTDTQYF. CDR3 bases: TGTGCCAGCAGTGGGGGAGGGGGTGGCACAGATACGCAGTATTTT.

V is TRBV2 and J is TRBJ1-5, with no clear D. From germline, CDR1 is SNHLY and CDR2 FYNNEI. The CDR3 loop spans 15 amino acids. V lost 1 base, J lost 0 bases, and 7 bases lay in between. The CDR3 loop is CASSEGLASNQPQHF. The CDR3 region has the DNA TGTGCCAGCAGTGAAGGGTTAGCTAGCAATCAGCCCCAGCATTTT.

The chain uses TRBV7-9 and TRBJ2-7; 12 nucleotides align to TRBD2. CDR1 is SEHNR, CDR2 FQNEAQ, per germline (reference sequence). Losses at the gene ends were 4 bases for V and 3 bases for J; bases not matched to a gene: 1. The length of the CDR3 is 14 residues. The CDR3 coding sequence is TGTGCCAGCAGCTCACTAGCGGGAGGCTACGAGCAGTACTTC. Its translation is CASSSLAGGYEQYF. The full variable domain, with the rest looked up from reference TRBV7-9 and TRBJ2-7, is DTGVSQNPRHKITKRGQNVTFRCDPISEHNRLYWYRQTLGQGPEFLTYFQNEAQLEKSRLLSDRFSAERPKGSFSTLEIQRTEQGDSAMYLCASSSLAGGYEQYFGPGTRLTVT.